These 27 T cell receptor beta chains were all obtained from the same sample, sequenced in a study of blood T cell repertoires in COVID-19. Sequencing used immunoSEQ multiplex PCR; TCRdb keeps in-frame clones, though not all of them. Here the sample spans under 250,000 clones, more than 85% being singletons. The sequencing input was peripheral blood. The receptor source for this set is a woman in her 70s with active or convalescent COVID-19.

The CDR3 spells CASSQVHRAHGNTIYF. The DNA of the CDR3 is TGTGCCAGCAGCCAAGTTCACAGGGCCCATGGAAACACCATATATTTT. The chain carries TRBV14 and TRBJ1-3; D may be TRBD1 (6 bases). V shed 1 base and J shed 3 bases, with 13 bases lying between them. This CDR3 region has 16 residues. Per the germline V gene, CDR1 is SGHDN and CDR2 is FVKESK. Full variable domain (outside the CDR3, taken from reference TRBV14 and TRBJ1-3): EAGVTQFPSHSVIEKGQTVTLRCDPISGHDNLYWYRRVMGKEIKFLLHFVKESKQDESGMPNNRFLAERTGGTYSTLKVQPAELEDSGVYFCASSQVHRAHGNTIYFGEGSWLTVV.

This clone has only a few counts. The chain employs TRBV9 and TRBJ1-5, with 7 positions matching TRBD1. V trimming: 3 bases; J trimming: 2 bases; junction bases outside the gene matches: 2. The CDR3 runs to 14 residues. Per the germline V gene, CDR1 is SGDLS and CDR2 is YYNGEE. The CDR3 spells CASSAGQGNQPQHF. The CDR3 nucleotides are TGTGCCAGCAGCGCAGGACAGGGCAATCAGCCCCAGCATTTT.

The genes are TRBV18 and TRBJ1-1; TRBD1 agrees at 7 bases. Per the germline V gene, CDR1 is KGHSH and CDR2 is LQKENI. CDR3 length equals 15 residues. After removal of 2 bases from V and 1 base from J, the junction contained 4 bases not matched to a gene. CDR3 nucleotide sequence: TGTGCCAGCTCACCAGTGACAGGGCCGAACACTGAAGCTTTCTTT. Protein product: CASSPVTGPNTEAFF. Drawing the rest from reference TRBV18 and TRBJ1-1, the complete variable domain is NAGVMQNPRHLVRRRGQEARLRCSPMKGHSHVYWYRQLPEEGLKFMVYLQKENIIDESGMPKERFSAEFPKEGPSILRIQQVVRGDSAAYFCASSPVTGPNTEAFFGQGTRLTVV.

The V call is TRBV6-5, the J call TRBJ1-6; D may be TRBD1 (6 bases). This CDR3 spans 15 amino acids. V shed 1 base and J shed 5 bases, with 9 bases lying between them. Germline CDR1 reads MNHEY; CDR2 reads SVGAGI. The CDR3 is CASSYFGQNNSPLHF. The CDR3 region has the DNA TGTGCCAGCAGTTACTTTGGACAGAATAATTCACCCCTCCACTTT.

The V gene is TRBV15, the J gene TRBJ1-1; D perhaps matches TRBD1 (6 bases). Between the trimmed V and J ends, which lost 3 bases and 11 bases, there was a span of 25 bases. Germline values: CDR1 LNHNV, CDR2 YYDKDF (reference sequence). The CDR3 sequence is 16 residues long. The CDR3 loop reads CATSRAGGRINGRAFF. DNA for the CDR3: TGTGCCACCAGCAGGGCGGGGGGGCGCATAAACGGGAGGGCTTTCTTT.

The CDR3 sequence: CASSPRQELWASPLHF. CDR3 DNA: TGCGCCAGCAGCCCCCGACAGGAACTCTGGGCTTCACCCCTCCACTTT. The genes are TRBV5-1 and TRBJ1-6; D possibly corresponds to TRBD1 (6 bases). Trimming cost V 4 bases and J 9 bases, with 20 bases left between them. CDR3 size: 16 residues. Germline lookup yields CDR1 SGHRS and CDR2 YFSETQ.

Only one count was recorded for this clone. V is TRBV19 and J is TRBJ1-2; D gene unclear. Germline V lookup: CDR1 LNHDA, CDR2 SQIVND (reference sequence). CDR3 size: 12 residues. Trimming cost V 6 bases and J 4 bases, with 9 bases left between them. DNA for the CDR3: TGTGCCAGTAGAGGGAGTTTCTATGGCTACACCTTC. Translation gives CASRGSFYGYTF.

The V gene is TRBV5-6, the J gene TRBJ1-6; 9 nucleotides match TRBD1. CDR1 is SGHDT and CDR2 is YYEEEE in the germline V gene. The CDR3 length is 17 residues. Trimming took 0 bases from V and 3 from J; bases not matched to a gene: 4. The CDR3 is CASSLGGTGIYNSPLHF. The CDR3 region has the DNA TGTGCCAGCAGCTTGGGCGGGACAGGGATCTATAATTCACCCCTCCACTTT.

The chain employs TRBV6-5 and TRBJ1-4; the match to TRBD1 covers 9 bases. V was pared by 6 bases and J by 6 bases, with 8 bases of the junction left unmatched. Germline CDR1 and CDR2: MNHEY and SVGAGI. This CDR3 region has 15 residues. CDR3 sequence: CASSYGGTGHEKLFF. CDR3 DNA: TGTGCCAGCAGCTACGGAGGGACAGGGCATGAAAAACTGTTTTTT.

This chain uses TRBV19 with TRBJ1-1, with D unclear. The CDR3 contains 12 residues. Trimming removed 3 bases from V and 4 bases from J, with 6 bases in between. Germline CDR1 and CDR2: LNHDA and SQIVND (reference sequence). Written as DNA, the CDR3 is TGTGCCAGTAGTATCCCCTTCACTGAAGCTTTCTTT. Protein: CASSIPFTEAFF.

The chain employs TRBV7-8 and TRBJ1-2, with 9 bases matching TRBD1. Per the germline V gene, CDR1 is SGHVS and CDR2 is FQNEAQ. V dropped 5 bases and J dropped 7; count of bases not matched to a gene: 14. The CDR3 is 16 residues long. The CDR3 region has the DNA TGTGCCAGCAGCAGGGACAGGGCGGTTTCGGGGGGTGGCTACACCTTC. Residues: CASSRDRAVSGGGYTF.

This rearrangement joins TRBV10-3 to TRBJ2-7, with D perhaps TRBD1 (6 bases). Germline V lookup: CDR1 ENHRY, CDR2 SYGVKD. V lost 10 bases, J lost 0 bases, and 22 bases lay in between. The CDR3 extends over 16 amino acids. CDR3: CASKGHRNTISYEQYF. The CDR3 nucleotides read TGTGCCAGTAAGGGACACCGCAACACGATCTCCTACGAGCAGTACTTC.

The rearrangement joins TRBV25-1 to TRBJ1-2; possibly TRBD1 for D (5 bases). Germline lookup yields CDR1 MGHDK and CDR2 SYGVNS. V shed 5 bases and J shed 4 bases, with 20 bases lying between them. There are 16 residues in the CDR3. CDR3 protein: CASSPGAATEIYGYTF. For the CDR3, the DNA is TGTGCCAGCAGTCCAGGCGCGGCGACAGAGATCTATGGCTACACCTTC.

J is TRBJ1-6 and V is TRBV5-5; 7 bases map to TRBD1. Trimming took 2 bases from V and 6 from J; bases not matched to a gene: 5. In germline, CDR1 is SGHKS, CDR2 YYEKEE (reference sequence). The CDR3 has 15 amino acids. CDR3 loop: CASSFRDSINSPLHF. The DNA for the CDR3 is TGTGCCAGCAGCTTTAGGGACAGTATTAATTCACCCCTCCACTTT. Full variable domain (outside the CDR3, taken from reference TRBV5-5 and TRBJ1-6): DAGVTQSPTHLIKTRGQQVTLRCSPISGHKSVSWYQQVLGQGPQFIFQYYEKEERGRGNFPDRFSARQFPNYSSELNVNALLLGDSALYLCASSFRDSINSPLHFGNGTRLTVT.

CDR3: CASSYWGPPTDTQYF. CDR3 coding DNA: TGTGCCAGCAGTTACTGGGGGCCCCCCACAGATACGCAGTATTTT. This chain joins TRBV6-2 or TRBV6-3 and TRBJ2-3, with D possibly TRBD1 on 6 matching bases. Trimming took off 1 base at V and 2 bases at J, with 10 bases between the two ends. The length of the CDR3 is 15 residues. Germline V CDR1 and CDR2: MNHEY, SVGEGT.

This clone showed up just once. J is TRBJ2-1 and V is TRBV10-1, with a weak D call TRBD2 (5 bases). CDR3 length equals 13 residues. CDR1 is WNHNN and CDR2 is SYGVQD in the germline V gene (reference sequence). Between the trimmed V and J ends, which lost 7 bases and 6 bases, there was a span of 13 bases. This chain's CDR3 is CASTPGLGNEQFF. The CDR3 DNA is TGCGCCAGCACCCCAGGACTGGGCAATGAGCAGTTCTTC.

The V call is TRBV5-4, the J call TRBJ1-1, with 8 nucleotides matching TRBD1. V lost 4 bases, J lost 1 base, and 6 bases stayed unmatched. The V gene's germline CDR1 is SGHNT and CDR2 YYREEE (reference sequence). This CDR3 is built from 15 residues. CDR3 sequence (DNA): TGTGCCAGCAGCCTCATGGACAGGGCGAACACTGAAGCTTTCTTT. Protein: CASSLMDRANTEAFF.

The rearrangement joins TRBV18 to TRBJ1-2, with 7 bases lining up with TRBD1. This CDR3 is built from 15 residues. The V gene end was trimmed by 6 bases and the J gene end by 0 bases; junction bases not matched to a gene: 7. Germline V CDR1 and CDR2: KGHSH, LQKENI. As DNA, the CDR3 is TGTGCCAGCTCCCTTGACAGGGTTACTAACTATGGCTACACCTTC. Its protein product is CASSLDRVTNYGYTF.

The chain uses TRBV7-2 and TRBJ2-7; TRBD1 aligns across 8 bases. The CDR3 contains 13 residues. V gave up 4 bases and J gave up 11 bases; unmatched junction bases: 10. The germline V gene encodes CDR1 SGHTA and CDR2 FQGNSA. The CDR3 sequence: CASSSDRVNGEYF. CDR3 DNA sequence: TGTGCCAGCAGCTCGGACAGGGTCAATGGGGAGTACTTC.

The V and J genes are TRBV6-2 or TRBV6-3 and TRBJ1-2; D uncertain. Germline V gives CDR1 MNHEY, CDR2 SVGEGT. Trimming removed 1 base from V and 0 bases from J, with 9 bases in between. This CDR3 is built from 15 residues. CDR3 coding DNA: TGTGCCAGCAGTTACTTACAGAAAGCTAACTATGGCTACACCTTC. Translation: CASSYLQKANYGYTF.

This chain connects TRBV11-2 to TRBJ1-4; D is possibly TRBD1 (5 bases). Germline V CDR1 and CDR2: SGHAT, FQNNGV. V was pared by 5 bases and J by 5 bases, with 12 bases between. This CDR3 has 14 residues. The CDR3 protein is CASSTGLLNEKLFF. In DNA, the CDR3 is TGTGCCAGCAGCACGGGACTCCTCAATGAAAAACTGTTTTTT.

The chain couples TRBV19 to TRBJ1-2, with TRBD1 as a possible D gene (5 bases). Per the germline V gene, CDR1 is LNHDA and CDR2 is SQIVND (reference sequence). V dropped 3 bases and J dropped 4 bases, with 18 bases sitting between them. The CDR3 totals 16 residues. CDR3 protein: CASSMGLQGSLYGYTF. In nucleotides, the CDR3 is TGTGCCAGTAGTATGGGCTTGCAGGGTTCGCTCTATGGCTACACCTTC.

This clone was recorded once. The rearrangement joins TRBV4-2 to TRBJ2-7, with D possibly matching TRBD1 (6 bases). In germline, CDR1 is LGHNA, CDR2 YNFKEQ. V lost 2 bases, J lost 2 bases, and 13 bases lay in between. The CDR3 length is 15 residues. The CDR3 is CASSQLPDSPYEQYF. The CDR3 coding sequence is TGTGCCAGCAGCCAACTACCGGACAGCCCCTACGAGCAGTACTTC.

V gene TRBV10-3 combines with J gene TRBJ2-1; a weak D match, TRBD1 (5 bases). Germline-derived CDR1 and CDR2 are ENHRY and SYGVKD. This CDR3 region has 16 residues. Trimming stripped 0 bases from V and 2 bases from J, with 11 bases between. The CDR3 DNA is TGTGCCATCAGTGAGTCGGGGCAGGGCCCCTACAATGAGCAGTTCTTC. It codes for CAISESGQGPYNEQFF.

CDR3 nucleotides: TGCGCCAGCAGCTTGGGTGGGCAACAGGAAAAACTGTTTTTT. Its protein product is CASSLGGQQEKLFF. The rearrangement joins TRBV5-1 to TRBJ1-4; D unclear. V dropped 0 bases and J dropped 8 bases, with 11 bases sitting between them. The CDR3 is 14 amino acids. Germline assignment: CDR1 SGHRS and CDR2 YFSETQ. Complete variable domain (other parts from reference TRBV5-1 and TRBJ1-4): KAGVTQTPRYLIKTRGQQVTLSCSPISGHRSVSWYQQTPGQGLQFLFEYFSETQRNKGNFPGRFSGRQFSNSRSEMNVSTLELGDSALYLCASSLGGQQEKLFFGSGTQLSVL.

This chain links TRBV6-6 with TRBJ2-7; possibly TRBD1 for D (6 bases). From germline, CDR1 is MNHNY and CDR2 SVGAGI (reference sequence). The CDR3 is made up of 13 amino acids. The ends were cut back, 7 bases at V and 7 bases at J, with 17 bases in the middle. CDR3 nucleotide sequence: TGTGCCAGCACTCCCAGACAGGTAGAGGAGCAGTACTTC. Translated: CASTPRQVEEQYF.

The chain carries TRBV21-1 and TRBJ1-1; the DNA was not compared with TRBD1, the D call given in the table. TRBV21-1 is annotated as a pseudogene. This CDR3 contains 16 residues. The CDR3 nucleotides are TGTGCCAGCAGCAGAAGCCTCAGGGGAAGGAACACTGAAGCTTTCTTT. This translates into CASSRSLRGRNTEAFF.